This T cell receptor (beta chain) was sequenced for a study of siplizumab effects on memory and regulatory T cells. Overall study findings and caveats: Naive T cells, seemingly more diverse than memory cells, seemed major alloresponse contributors. Unstimulated subsets contained matches for only a minor fraction of alloreactive clones. Confirmation was lacking for the suppressive function of proliferating Tregs derived from siplizumab cultures. Phenotypic classification as naive or memory proved unattainable for roughly 75-97% of proliferating CD4+ or CD8+ clones.

Note on this clone: Antigen: not known.

The CDR3 is made up of 14 amino acids. Trimming shortened V by 2 bases and J by 2 bases, and 10 bases separated the two germline ends. The germline V gene encodes CDR1 MNHNS and CDR2 SASEGT. Assay: immunoSEQ multiplex PCR; the TCRdb copy retains only in-frame clones and omits some. The sample carries 100,000 or so clones, around 94% recorded once. This chain links TRBV6-1 with TRBJ2-7; D is tentatively TRBD1 or TRBD2 (5 bases each). The sequence was collected from a human donor in good health. What was sequenced was non-Treg CD4+ T cells sorted from blood. The CDR3 sequence: CASSELGRPYEQYF. DNA for the CDR3: TGTGCCAGCAGTGAATTGGGACGGCCCTACGAGCAGTACTTC.